This TCR beta chain derives from a study of cytomegalovirus exposure and HLA in healthy donors. TCRdb's copy holds only in-frame clones and misses some; the assay was immunoSEQ multiplex PCR. The table records about 150,000 clones, 86% of them present only once. CDR1 is GTSNPN, CDR2 SVGIG, per germline (reference sequence). V lost 2 bases, J lost 8 bases, and 9 bases stayed unmatched. This CDR3 contains 15 residues. The TCR comes from a man aged 18 to 29 in good health and CMV-seropositive. Input material: PBMCs. The chain carries TRBV30 and TRBJ2-4; the match to TRBD2 covers 10 bases. This CDR3 reads CAWSSYRTSGDIQYF. The CDR3 bases are TGTGCCTGGAGTTCTTATAGGACTAGCGGTGACATTCAGTACTTC.